This is a list of T cell receptor beta chains from one sample in a study of blood T cell repertoires in COVID-19. Libraries were prepared by immunoSEQ multiplex PCR; TCRdb keeps only in-frame clonotypes and omits some of them. The repertoire has about 200,000 clones, 86% of them found once; the top ten carry 0.75% to 0.95%. The sample was peripheral blood. The receptor source for this set is a woman between 70 and 85 years old with acute or convalescent COVID-19. CDR3s include the opening cysteine and the closing phenylalanine or tryptophan. D genes are given only for firm matches. Clone size is given for some rows only: seen once, a few or many times, or a class if the clone is expanded.

.,TRBV19,TRBJ1-5,TRBD1,TGTGCCAGTAGTATAAAAGGGGCAGGGGGTCATAGCAATCAGCCCCAGCATTTT,CASSIKGAGGHSNQPQHF
.,TRBV10-3,TRBJ1-2,TRBD1,TGTGCCATCAGGGCTGGACAGGTAGATGGCTACACCTTC,CAIRAGQVDGYTF
.,TRBV19,TRBJ1-6,.,TGTGCCAGTAGTATAAGGGGAGGGGCGCAGTATTCACCCCTCCACTTT,CASSIRGGAQYSPLHF
once,TRBV7-9,TRBJ1-1,.,TGTGCCACCCCAAGGGGGGGCATTGAAGCTTTCTTT,CATPRGGIEAFF
.,TRBV2,TRBJ1-1,.,TGTGCCAGAACTAGACAAAACACTGAAGCTTTCTTT,CARTRQNTEAFF
.,TRBV29-1,TRBJ1-2,.,TGCAGCGTCCGGACAGCTAACTATGGCTACACCTTC,CSVRTANYGYTF
.,TRBV29-1,TRBJ1-1,TRBD1,TGCAGCTCTGTATTAGTAGGGGGCGGCACTGAAGCTTTCTTT,CSSVLVGGGTEAFF
.,TRBV12-3/TRBV12-4,TRBJ2-7,.,TGTGCCAGCAGTTTTAGTCCTACGAACGAGCAGTACTTC,CASSFSPTNEQYF
once,TRBV11-2,TRBJ2-1,TRBD1,TGTGCCGGACAGGGCCAGCTAACGAATGAGCAGTTCTTC,CAGQGQLTNEQFF
.,TRBV7-6,TRBJ2-5,TRBD2,TGTGCCAGCAGCTTTCTAGCGCGGGGAGTTGGGACTACCCGTCCGGAGACCCAGTACTTC,CASSFLARGVGTTRPETQYF
.,TRBV19,TRBJ1-2,.,TGTGCCAGTAGTAATAGGGGAGGGGACTATGGCTACACCTTC,CASSNRGGDYGYTF
.,TRBV20-1,TRBJ1-2,.,TGCAGTGCGCCGGACTGGGATGGCTACACCTTC,CSAPDWDGYTF
once,TRBV10-3,TRBJ2-3,TRBD1,TGTGCCAGTTGGGACAGGCAAGACGCAGATACGCAGTATTTT,CASWDRQDADTQYF
.,TRBV5-6,TRBJ1-5,.,TGTGCCAGCAGCTTGAACGGGGTACTCAATCAGCCCCAGCATTTT,CASSLNGVLNQPQHF
.,TRBV5-1,TRBJ2-2,.,TGCGCCAGCAGCCGAGGAGGTGAAAGAGCCGGGGAGCTGTTTTTT,CASSRGGERAGELFF
.,TRBV9,TRBJ1-2,TRBD1,TGTGCCAGCAGCGTAGGTACCGGGACAGGGGGCTACACCTTC,CASSVGTGTGGYTF
.,TRBV7-8,TRBJ1-1,.,TGTGCCAGCAGTCCCCTACGGGGGTACACTGAAGCTTTCTTT,CASSPLRGYTEAFF
.,TRBV4-2,TRBJ1-2,TRBD1,TGTGCCAGCAGCCAAGAGGTGAGACAGTTCCAGGGGGGCTATGGCTACACCTTC,CASSQEVRQFQGGYGYTF
.,TRBV4-1,TRBJ2-6,TRBD2,TGCGCCAGCAGCCAAGATGTCCGGGGGGCTGGGGCCAACGTCCTGACTTTC,CASSQDVRGAGANVLTF
.,TRBV11-2,TRBJ1-2,.,TGTGCCAGCAGCTTATCAGGATACTATGGCTACACCTTC,CASSLSGYYGYTF
.,TRBV7-2,TRBJ1-3,TRBD1,TGTGCCAGCAGGTTTGGAGGGGGCAGTGGAAACACCATATATTTT,CASRFGGGSGNTIYF
.,TRBV27,TRBJ2-1,TRBD1,TGTGCCAGCAGTCCCCGGGACAGGGCCAACAATGAGCAGTTCTTC,CASSPRDRANNEQFF
once,TRBV7-3,TRBJ2-1,.,TGTGCCAGCAGCTTAAATCCTCGGGTAAATGAGCAGTTCTTC,CASSLNPRVNEQFF
.,TRBV5-5,TRBJ2-2,.,TGTGCCAGCAGTCTTTCAGGGATCAACACCGGGGAGCTGTTTTTT,CASSLSGINTGELFF
.,TRBV18,TRBJ2-7,TRBD1,TGTGCCAGCTCAGGACCGGGACAGAACGAGCAGTACTTC,CASSGPGQNEQYF
.,TRBV28,TRBJ2-2,.,TGTGCCAGCAGTTTAAGTGGGACTCTCCACGCGGGCACCGGGGAGCTGTTTTTT,CASSLSGTLHAGTGELFF
few,TRBV15,TRBJ2-3,TRBD1,TGTGCCACCAGCATACCGGGACAGGGAACTACAGATACGCAGTATTTT,CATSIPGQGTTDTQYF
.,TRBV3-1/TRBV3-2,TRBJ1-1,.,TGTGCCAGCAGCCGAGACAGGAAAGCTTTCTTT,CASSRDRKAFF
.,TRBV14,TRBJ1-4,TRBD1,TGTGCCAGCAGCCAAGATGGTATGAAGATGACAGGGAGAAATGAAAAACTGTTTTTT,CASSQDGMKMTGRNEKLFF
.,TRBV7-8,TRBJ2-3,.,TGTGCCAGCAGTTTCGAGGCCAACACAGATACGCAGTATTTT,CASSFEANTDTQYF
.,TRBV29-1,TRBJ1-4,.,TGCAGCGTTACCGGAGACCCCTTGGGAAAACTGTTTTTT,CSVTGDPLGKLFF
.,TRBV25-1,TRBJ1-2,.,TGTGCCAGCAGTGAATATGGGAAGGGGACAAACAATGGCTACACCTTC,CASSEYGKGTNNGYTF
.,TRBV24-1,TRBJ2-1,TRBD2,TGTGCCACCAGTGTACCCGCGGGAGTCCGAAATGAGCAGTTCTTC,CATSVPAGVRNEQFF
.,TRBV28,TRBJ1-4,TRBD1,TGTGCCAGCAGTTTGACAGGGGGCCTTGAAAAACTGTTTTTT,CASSLTGGLEKLFF
.,TRBV10-3,TRBJ2-2,TRBD1,TGTGCCATCAGCCCTAATACAGGGGCTAGTGGCACCGGGGAGCTGTTTTTT,CAISPNTGASGTGELFF
.,TRBV15,TRBJ1-1,.,TGTGCCACCAGCAGAGATCTGCTGAACTGGGTTACAGGGAACACTGAAGCTTTCTTT,CATSRDLLNWVTGNTEAFF
.,TRBV18,TRBJ2-3,.,TGTGCCAGCTCACCACTCTCTCAAACAGCCCGGGATTCAGATACGCAGTATTTT,CASSPLSQTARDSDTQYF
.,TRBV2,TRBJ2-3,TRBD2,TGTGCCACCAAACGGGCTAGCGGGAATTGGGGCGGCACAGATACGCAGTATTTT,CATKRASGNWGGTDTQYF
.,TRBV19,TRBJ2-5,.,TGTGCCAGTAGTATTAGGGAGGGGGGGGAGACCCAGTACTTC,CASSIREGGETQYF
.,TRBV18,TRBJ1-4,.,TGTGCCAGCTCACCAGGCATCCCTAATGAAAAACTGTTTTTT,CASSPGIPNEKLFF
.,TRBV19,TRBJ2-7,TRBD1,TGTGCCAGTAGTGCTACAGGGGGCTCCTACGAGCAGTACTTC,CASSATGGSYEQYF
.,TRBV7-8,TRBJ2-7,TRBD2,TGTGCCAGCAGCCCCGGGACTAGCGGATACGAGCAGTACTTC,CASSPGTSGYEQYF
.,TRBV10-3,TRBJ2-7,.,TGTGCCATCAGTGAATCGGTCGAGCAGTACTTC,CAISESVEQYF
few,TRBV10-3,TRBJ1-5,.,TGTGCCATCAGTGAGAGCCTAATTCAGCCCCAGCATTTT,CAISESLIQPQHF
.,TRBV2,TRBJ1-2,.,TGTGCCAGCACGATGGAGCAGGGTCCGGAGGGCTACACCTTC,CASTMEQGPEGYTF
.,TRBV7-2,TRBJ1-2,.,TGTGCCAGCAGCTTAGATTCGGGGAACTATGGCTACACCTTC,CASSLDSGNYGYTF
.,TRBV29-1,TRBJ2-3,.,TGCAGCGTCTCTGGGGGGAGCACAGATACGCAGTATTTT,CSVSGGSTDTQYF
.,TRBV9,TRBJ1-1,.,TGTGCCAGCAGCGCACCTACAGGGAGCCTGAACACTGAAGCTTTCTTT,CASSAPTGSLNTEAFF
.,TRBV4-1,TRBJ1-2,TRBD1,TGCGCCAGCAGCCCCCAGGGGGACTATGGCTACACCTTC,CASSPQGDYGYTF
.,TRBV7-2,TRBJ1-2,.,TGTGCCAGCAGCTCGTCCGGGACACTTAACTATGGCTACACCTTC,CASSSSGTLNYGYTF
.,TRBV7-2,TRBJ2-4,.,TGTGCCAGCAGCTTTCCCGGGGGAGAGGGCAAAAACATTCAGTACTTC,CASSFPGGEGKNIQYF
.,TRBV18,TRBJ1-2,TRBD1,TGTGCCAGCTCACCCGGACAGGGTCCCAACTATGGCTACACCTTC,CASSPGQGPNYGYTF
.,TRBV7-8,TRBJ1-2,.,TGTGCCAGCAGCTTAAACAGGGAAGGCTATGGCTACACCTTC,CASSLNREGYGYTF
.,TRBV7-3,TRBJ2-1,TRBD2,TGTGCCAGCAGCTTAATGTCTAGCGGGAGTGGTGAGCAGTTCTTC,CASSLMSSGSGEQFF
.,TRBV4-3,TRBJ1-3,.,TGCGCCAGCAGCCAAGTAGGGGCTGGAAACACCATATATTTT,CASSQVGAGNTIYF
.,TRBV2,TRBJ1-1,.,TGTGCCAGCAGTGAGGAGAGCCTAAGACTGAACACTGAAGCTTTCTTT,CASSEESLRLNTEAFF
.,TRBV18,TRBJ1-1,TRBD1,TGTGCCAGCTCACCAATAACAGGGGGCGCTTCGAACACTGAAGCTTTCTTT,CASSPITGGASNTEAFF
.,TRBV6-1,TRBJ1-2,TRBD1,TGTGCCAGCAGTGAAACAGGGGCCTATGGCTACACCTTC,CASSETGAYGYTF